This T cell receptor (beta chain) was identified in a study of CD8+ T cells in alopecia areata. About the study: Recipient mice, approximately 6-10-week-old female C3H/HeJ animals, received skin from roughly 6-12-month-old C3H/HeJ graft donors with spontaneous alopecia.

Germline lookup yields CDR1 NNHNN and CDR2 SYGAGS (reference sequence). The ends were cut back, 1 base at V and 0 bases at J, with 17 bases in the middle. The CDR3 extends over 17 amino acids. Sequencing relied on a cDNA template that was reverse transcribed from extracted RNA. Profiling relied on immunoSEQ multiplex PCR, and the TCRdb table lists in-frame clones only, not all of them. Altogether roughly 5,800 clones were found in the sample, and no singletons occur. This clone was observed many times. The antigen remains undetermined. The genes are named according to mouse. The read stops 4 residues short of the end of the CDR3; the missing end is completed from the germline J gene. The study, taken as a whole, reports: Tissue-resident alphabeta T cells belonging to normal skin likewise get sequenced within scalp specimens.

A panel of CD4, CD8alpha, NKG2D, NKG2ACE and other markers served to sort pooled cutaneous lymph node cells. The V gene is TRBV13-2, the J gene TRBJ2-7, with D maybe TRBD2 (6 bases). The sample consisted of CD8+ T cells sorted from a lymph node. This clonotype was obtained from a C3H/HeJ mouse with alopecia areata. MHC haplotype of the strain: H2-k. The DNA read from the CDR3 is TGTGCCAGCGGTGATTCCTTCTGGGGCAGGAGCTCCTAT. It encodes CASGDSFWGRSSY. The entire CDR3 protein reads CASGDSFWGRSSYEQYF.